These 17 T cell receptor beta chains originate from one sample sequenced in a study of blood T cell repertoires in COVID-19. Profiled with immunoSEQ multiplex PCR; TCRdb holds only in-frame clones, not every one. Of 350,000 or so clones detected, about nine tenths appear once; the ten largest clones hold approximately 0.97%. Sequencing was performed on PBMCs or T cells enriched from blood (not recorded which). These receptors were taken from a woman aged 25 to 39 who had been exposed to COVID-19.

This chain links TRBV7-3 with TRBJ2-3, with unresolved D. Germline V gene lookup returns CDR1 SGHTA and CDR2 FQGTGA. The germline V and J ends were trimmed by 5 bases and 0 bases, with 9 bases remaining between them. The CDR3 sequence is 14 residues long. In DNA form, the CDR3 reads TGTGCCAGCAGCCGAGGTAGCAGCACAGATACGCAGTATTTT. Protein sequence: CASSRGSSTDTQYF.

The chain is built from TRBV7-9 and TRBJ1-4; no reliable D call. In germline, CDR1 is SEHNR, CDR2 FQNEAQ (reference sequence). The V and J ends lost 1 base and 3 bases respectively, with 6 bases between them. This CDR3 has 14 amino acids. This CDR3 is CASSLGASNEKLFF. Written as DNA, the CDR3 is TGTGCCAGCAGCTTAGGGGCGTCTAATGAAAAACTGTTTTTT.

The chain uses TRBV14 and TRBJ1-1, with D uncertain. Germline assignment: CDR1 SGHDN and CDR2 FVKESK. The V end was cut by 3 bases, the J end by 1 base, with 9 bases between. The CDR3 sequence is 14 residues long. The CDR3 here is CASSHRTGNTEAFF. The CDR3 nucleotides are TGTGCCAGCAGCCATAGGACTGGGAACACTGAAGCTTTCTTT. The full variable domain, in which reference TRBV14 and TRBJ1-1 provide the parts outside the CDR3, is EAGVTQFPSHSVIEKGQTVTLRCDPISGHDNLYWYRRVMGKEIKFLLHFVKESKQDESGMPNNRFLAERTGGTYSTLKVQPAELEDSGVYFCASSHRTGNTEAFFGQGTRLTVV.

The genes are TRBV18 and TRBJ1-4; D might be TRBD1 (5 bases). Germline V CDR1 and CDR2: KGHSH, LQKENI. The CDR3 spans 13 residues. Between the trimmed V and J ends, which lost 3 bases and 6 bases, there was a span of 8 bases. Here the CDR3 reads CASSPTVDEKLFF. For the CDR3, the DNA is TGTGCCAGCTCACCGACAGTAGATGAAAAACTGTTTTTT.

The chain employs TRBV11-1 and TRBJ2-1; 7 bases match TRBD2. The V gene end was trimmed by 5 bases and the J gene end by 8 bases; junction bases not matched to a gene: 9. The V gene's germline CDR1 is SGHAT and CDR2 FQDESV (reference sequence). This CDR3 region has 14 residues. The CDR3 spells CASSPLWAGDEQFF. The DNA of the CDR3 is TGTGCCAGCAGCCCGCTCTGGGCGGGAGATGAGCAGTTCTTC.

This chain links TRBV9 with TRBJ2-7, with D maybe TRBD2 (6 bases). Trimming stripped 0 bases from V and 0 bases from J, with 10 bases between. The CDR3 runs to 15 residues. CDR1 is SGDLS and CDR2 is YYNGEE in the germline V gene. The CDR3 reads CASSVGSGFSYEQYF. CDR3 coding DNA: TGTGCCAGCAGCGTAGGAAGCGGGTTCTCCTACGAGCAGTACTTC.

The V gene is TRBV6-6, the J gene TRBJ2-7; 9 bases are shared with TRBD1. Germline-derived CDR1 and CDR2 are MNHNY and SVGAGI (reference sequence). V was clipped by 0 bases and J by 0 bases; unmatched bases: 3. CDR3 length equals 16 residues. CDR3: CASSYSDRGLSYEQYF. CDR3 nucleotides: TGTGCCAGCAGTTACTCGGACAGGGGCCTCTCCTACGAGCAGTACTTC.

V is TRBV27 and J is TRBJ2-7; 7 positions match TRBD1. This CDR3 region has 17 residues. J gave up 4 bases and V 1 base, and 13 bases lay outside the gene matches. The germline CDR1 and CDR2 sequences are MNHEY and SMNVEV (reference sequence). The CDR3, as DNA: TGTGCCAGCAGTTTATTGGGTGGGGGACAGATACCTTACGAGCAGTACTTC. Amino acids: CASSLLGGGQIPYEQYF.

There are a few counts of this clone. V usage is TRBV27 and J usage is TRBJ2-5; TRBD1 is a possible D gene (6 bases). Germline V gene sequence: CDR1 MNHEY, CDR2 SMNVEV (reference sequence). This CDR3 comprises 15 residues. Trimming removed 4 bases at V and 3 bases at J, with 15 bases between. The CDR3 DNA follows: TGTGCCAGCAGTTCAAAAAACAGGGACGAAGAGACCCAGTACTTC. Translating gives CASSSKNRDEETQYF.

This rearrangement joins TRBV11-3 to TRBJ2-7; 12 bases line up with TRBD2. The CDR3 is 17 amino acids. The V segment lost 1 base and the J segment 3 bases; nucleotides outside the gene matches: 7. Germline-derived CDR1 and CDR2 are SGHNT and YENEEA. CDR3 in DNA: TGTGCCAGCAGCTTAGTCCCCGGACTAGCGGGGAACTACGAGCAGTACTTC. It encodes CASSLVPGLAGNYEQYF.

The gene calls are TRBV18 and TRBJ2-7; TRBD1 aligns across 7 bases. J was trimmed by 3 bases and V by 4 bases; bases with no gene match: 3. The CDR3 runs 13 residues. In germline, CDR1 is KGHSH, CDR2 LQKENI. The CDR3 coding sequence is TGTGCCAGCTCACGAGGGACAGTCTACGAGCAGTACTTC. Its translation is CASSRGTVYEQYF. The full variable domain, rest sourced from reference TRBV18 and TRBJ2-7, is NAGVMQNPRHLVRRRGQEARLRCSPMKGHSHVYWYRQLPEEGLKFMVYLQKENIIDESGMPKERFSAEFPKEGPSILRIQQVVRGDSAAYFCASSRGTVYEQYFGPGTRLTVT.

The rearrangement uses TRBV6-5 and TRBJ1-2, with a tentative D call TRBD1 (6 bases). V was cut by 0 bases and J by 1 base, with 9 bases left in between. The CDR3 totals 15 residues. In germline, CDR1 is MNHEY, CDR2 SVGAGI. The CDR3 sequence is CASSYSGALNYGYTF. In nucleotides, the CDR3 is TGTGCCAGCAGTTACTCGGGGGCGCTTAACTATGGCTACACCTTC.

This chain links TRBV27 with TRBJ2-7, with a tentative D call TRBD1 (6 bases). This CDR3 comprises 14 residues. Germline V gene data show CDR1 as MNHEY and CDR2 as SMNVEV (reference sequence). V was cut by 6 bases and J by 9 bases, with 21 bases left in between. CDR3 nucleotide sequence: TGTGCCAGCAGGGCTGCTTGGGGGCCAATTAGGCAGTACTTC. Amino acids: CASRAAWGPIRQYF.

This chain links TRBV9 with TRBJ2-5; D remains unclear. The CDR3 runs to 14 residues. Trimming took 0 bases from V and 7 from J, leaving 13 bases between them. Germline V gene sequence: CDR1 SGDLS, CDR2 YYNGEE. Here the CDR3 DNA reads TGTGCCAGCAGCGTAGTCGAGAGACATGCGACCCAGTACTTC. It encodes CASSVVERHATQYF.

This clone came up once. The CDR3 DNA reads TGTGCCAGCAGCCAGGCTACGGGACTAGAAAGGGTCTACGAGCAGTACTTC. Translating it yields CASSQATGLERVYEQYF. The V gene is TRBV4-2, the J gene TRBJ2-7; 8 bases map to TRBD2. The CDR3 spans 17 residues. V lost 3 bases to trimming and J lost 3 bases; unmatched junction nucleotides: 13. CDR1 is LGHNA and CDR2 is YNFKEQ in the germline V gene.

The CDR3, as DNA: TGTGCCAGCAGCCCCCAAGCGGGCTCCACAGATACGCAGTATTTT. Translated, it gives CASSPQAGSTDTQYF. This chain uses TRBV7-3 with TRBJ2-3; D is perhaps TRBD2 (6 bases). Deletions cut 5 bases from V and 2 bases from J, with 14 bases between. From germline, CDR1 is SGHTA and CDR2 FQGTGA. CDR3 length: 15 amino acids.

V is TRBV11-2 and J is TRBJ2-3, with a tentative D call TRBD2 (5 bases). The V gene's germline CDR1 is SGHAT and CDR2 FQNNGV. V gave up 0 bases and J gave up 4 bases, with 14 bases separating them. The CDR3 covers 16 residues. The CDR3 reads CASSLDPGTGADTQYF. Written as DNA, the CDR3 is TGTGCCAGCAGCTTAGATCCAGGCACCGGGGCAGATACGCAGTATTTT.